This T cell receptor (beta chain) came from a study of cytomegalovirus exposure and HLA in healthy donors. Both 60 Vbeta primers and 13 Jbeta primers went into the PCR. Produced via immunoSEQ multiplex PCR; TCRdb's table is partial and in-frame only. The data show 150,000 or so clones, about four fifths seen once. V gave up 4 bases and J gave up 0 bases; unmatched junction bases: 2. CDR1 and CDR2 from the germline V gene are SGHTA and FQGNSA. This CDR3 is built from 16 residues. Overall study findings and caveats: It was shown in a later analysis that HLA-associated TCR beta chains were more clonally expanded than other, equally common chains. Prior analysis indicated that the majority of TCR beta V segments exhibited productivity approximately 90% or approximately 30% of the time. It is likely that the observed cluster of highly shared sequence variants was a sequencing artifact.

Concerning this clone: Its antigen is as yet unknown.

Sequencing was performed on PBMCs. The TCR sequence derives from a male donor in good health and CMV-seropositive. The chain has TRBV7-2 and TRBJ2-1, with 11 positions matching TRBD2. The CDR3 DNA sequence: TGTGCCAGCAGCTCTAGCGGGGGGAGCTCCTACAATGAGCAGTTCTTC. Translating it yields CASSSSGGSSYNEQFF.